Each of the 17 T cell receptor beta chains below was sequenced from the same sample in a study of T cell repertoires in cytomegalovirus infection. Antigen specificity for these receptors is unknown. TCRdb re-called the reads through MiXCR, storing one row per CDR3 protein. The data contain 110,000 to 150,000 distinct CDR3 sequences, about 32% of them seen just once; the ten biggest clones take up about 52%. The sample in question was CD8+ T cells from cultured PBMCs, obtained from culture after CMV antigen stimulation. These receptors were collected from a human donor in good health (CMV status not recorded). Some clones in this sample may be carry-over from other donors' samples.

This clonotype has at least ten counts. This rearrangement joins TRBV7-3 to TRBJ2-2; tentative D call: TRBD2 (5 bases). The V end lost 2 bases, the J end lost 3 bases, and 7 bases lay between the germline ends. Germline CDR1 is SGHTA and CDR2 is FQGTGA. The CDR3 spans 14 residues. Written as DNA, the CDR3 is TGTGCCAGCAGCTTAGTCGGGGACACCGGGGAGCTGTTTTTT. It specifies CASSLVGDTGELFF.

The V and J genes are TRBV2 and TRBJ1-1, with unresolved D. The CDR3 covers 8 residues. Trimming cost V 0 bases and J 13 bases, with 0 bases left between them. Germline V gene data show CDR1 as SNHLY and CDR2 as FYNNEI. Here the CDR3 reads CASSEAFF. Written as DNA, the CDR3 is TGTGCCAGCAGTGAAGCTTTCTTT.

This chain connects TRBV20-1 to TRBJ2-7; TRBD2 agrees at 7 bases. V was pared by 0 bases and J by 3 bases, with 8 bases of the junction left unmatched. The CDR3 runs to 15 residues. Germline V gene sequence: CDR1 DFQATT, CDR2 SNEGSKA (reference sequence). As DNA, the CDR3 is TGCAGTGCTAGAGATAAACTAGCGCCGATCTACGAGCAGTACTTC. It encodes CSARDKLAPIYEQYF.

This clonotype was seen more than once but under ten times. The rearrangement joins TRBV5-4 to TRBJ1-2; 11 positions agree with TRBD1. CDR1 is SGHNT, CDR2 YYREEE, per germline (reference sequence). J lost 8 bases, V lost 4 bases, and 16 bases had no gene match. The CDR3 consists of 17 residues. The CDR3 nucleotides are TGTGCCAGCAGCCCACGGACAGGGGGCTCTTTGTCGGACGGCTACACCTTC. Amino acid sequence: CASSPRTGGSLSDGYTF.

The chain joins TRBV29-1 to TRBJ1-2; TRBD1 matches at 8 bases. Germline CDR1 reads SQVTM; CDR2 reads ANQGSEA. The length of the CDR3 is 13 residues. Trimming at V came to 3 bases and at J to 5 bases, leaving 5 bases not matched to a gene. The CDR3 loop is CSVDITGGYGYTF. CDR3 bases: TGCAGCGTTGACATTACAGGGGGTTATGGCTACACCTTC.

This chain links TRBV27 with TRBJ2-7, with 8 bases identical to TRBD2. The junction had 2 bases not matched to a gene; V was cut back by 7 bases and J by 0 bases. This CDR3 spans 13 amino acids. Looked up from germline, CDR1 is MNHEY and CDR2 is SMNVEV (reference sequence). The CDR3 region is CASTRGGSYEQYF. The CDR3 bases are TGTGCCAGCACTCGGGGGGGCTCCTACGAGCAGTACTTC.

The V call is TRBV7-9, the J call TRBJ1-6; possibly TRBD1 for D (5 bases). Germline CDR1 SEHNR, CDR2 FQNEAQ (reference sequence). The CDR3 has 15 amino acids. V was cut by 6 bases and J by 6 bases, with 15 bases left in between. The CDR3 region has the DNA TGTGCCAGCAGTAGTCCCGGGACTCTTAATTCACCCCTCCACTTT. It translates to CASSSPGTLNSPLHF.

This clonotype was counted at least ten times. The chain has TRBV7-9 and TRBJ1-1; 7 nucleotides align to TRBD1. CDR1 is SEHNR and CDR2 is FQNEAQ in the germline V gene (reference sequence). The CDR3 runs 12 residues. V gave up 4 bases and J gave up 8 bases; unmatched junction bases: 4. The CDR3 sequence: CASSSKDREAFF. CDR3 DNA: TGTGCCAGCAGCTCCAAGGACAGGGAAGCTTTCTTT.

This clonotype was seen only a few times. The gene calls are TRBV7-9 and TRBJ1-4, with D tentatively TRBD1 (6 bases). Germline values: CDR1 SEHNR, CDR2 FQNEAQ (reference sequence). There are 13 residues in the CDR3. Trimming took 7 bases from V and 3 from J, leaving 9 bases between them. For the CDR3, the DNA is TGTGCCAGCACCCGACAGGCTAATGAAAAACTGTTTTTT. Protein sequence: CASTRQANEKLFF.

The chain combines TRBV6-1 with TRBJ2-5; 16 bases agree with TRBD2. This CDR3 is 16 amino acids long. Looked up from germline, CDR1 is MNHNS and CDR2 is SASEGT. The ends lost 5 bases at V and 5 bases at J; junction bases unmatched: 5. Here the CDR3 DNA reads TGTGCCAGCAGTCTGGGACTAGCGGGGGGGCGGGAGACCCAGTACTTC. It codes for CASSLGLAGGRETQYF.

This clonotype was counted a few times. V gene TRBV7-9 combines with J gene TRBJ1-1, with 8 bases matching TRBD1. Unmatched junction bases numbered 7, after V lost 3 bases and J lost 1 base. Germline V CDR1 and CDR2: SEHNR, FQNEAQ (reference sequence). This CDR3 has 16 residues. The CDR3 bases are TGTGCCAGCAGCTTTATGACAGGGGCGGGGAACACTGAAGCTTTCTTT. The encoded protein is CASSFMTGAGNTEAFF.

This clonotype was seen only a few times. This chain links TRBV11-1 with TRBJ1-1; 7 nucleotides line up with TRBD1. The CDR3 has 13 residues. J lost 10 bases, V lost 1 base, and 6 bases had no gene match. Germline V CDR1 and CDR2: SGHAT, FQDESV (reference sequence). The CDR3 protein is CASSLGSGTAAFF. The CDR3, as DNA: TGTGCCAGCAGCTTAGGTTCTGGGACAGCAGCTTTCTTT.

This chain joins TRBV9 and TRBJ1-5, with D possibly matching TRBD1 (5 bases). V was clipped by 2 bases and J by 0 bases, with 9 bases between them. This CDR3 spans 15 amino acids. Per the germline V gene, CDR1 is SGDLS and CDR2 is YYNGEE. The CDR3 spells CASSVGGNSNQPQHF. The CDR3, as DNA: TGTGCCAGCAGCGTCGGGGGTAATAGCAATCAGCCCCAGCATTTT.

In its sample, this clonotype was seen a few times. The V call is TRBV7-6, the J call TRBJ2-2, with D maybe TRBD2 (5 bases). The CDR3 runs to 12 residues. Trimming pared 10 bases from V and 6 bases from J, leaving 12 bases between. CDR1 is SGHVS and CDR2 is FNYEAQ in the germline V gene. The CDR3 loop reads CAILEGPGELFF. In DNA form, the CDR3 reads TGTGCCATATTAGAGGGCCCCGGGGAGCTGTTTTTT.

This chain connects TRBV12-3 or TRBV12-4 to TRBJ1-2; D is perhaps TRBD1 (5 bases). This CDR3 comprises 13 residues. The V end lost 6 bases, the J end lost 0 bases, and 8 bases lay between the germline ends. The CDR3 DNA reads as TGTGCCAGCAGCGGGGCTTCTAACTATGGCTACACCTTC. Amino acids: CASSGASNYGYTF.

The chain uses TRBV4-1 and TRBJ1-2; TRBD1 matches at 7 bases. After removal of 0 bases from V and 5 bases from J, the junction contained 6 bases not matched to a gene. The CDR3 spans 15 residues. In germline, CDR1 is MGHRA, CDR2 YSYEKL. CDR3 sequence reads: CASSQDRQGVYGYTF. As DNA, the CDR3 is TGCGCCAGCAGCCAAGATCGGCAGGGGGTGTATGGCTACACCTTC.

The chain is built from TRBV7-9 and TRBJ1-1; no firm D call. The CDR3 is 12 residues long. CDR1 is SEHNR, CDR2 FQNEAQ, per germline (reference sequence). Trimming removed 1 base at V and 1 base at J, with 1 base between. CDR3 amino acids: CASSLENTEAFF. The CDR3 DNA follows: TGTGCCAGCAGCTTAGAGAACACTGAAGCTTTCTTT. Using reference TRBV7-9 and TRBJ1-1 for the parts outside the CDR3, the full variable domain is DTGVSQNPRHKITKRGQNVTFRCDPISEHNRLYWYRQTLGQGPEFLTYFQNEAQLEKSRLLSDRFSAERPKGSFSTLEIQRTEQGDSAMYLCASSLENTEAFFGQGTRLTVV.